These 31 T cell receptor beta chains were all obtained from the same sample, sequenced in a study of blood T cell repertoires in COVID-19. Assay used: immunoSEQ multiplex PCR; TCRdb lists only in-frame clones, some missing. The table has approximately 76,000 clones, 87% seen once. The specimen was peripheral blood. These receptors were taken from a man younger than 45 with acute or convalescent COVID-19.

The genes are TRBV27 and TRBJ1-5; 11 bases map to TRBD1. The CDR3 has 12 amino acids. V was pared by 8 bases and J by 7 bases, with 1 base of the junction left unmatched. CDR1 is MNHEY and CDR2 is SMNVEV in the germline V gene (reference sequence). CDR3 sequence (DNA): TGTGCCAGCTGGACAGGGGGCCAGCCCCAGCATTTT. Its protein is CASWTGGQPQHF.

Here the CDR3 DNA reads TGTGCCAGCAGTGGAGGGGTTAGGGGCACTGAAGCTTTCTTT. Protein sequence: CASSGGVRGTEAFF. This chain uses TRBV28 with TRBJ1-1, with D possibly being TRBD1 (5 bases). V was clipped by 5 bases and J by 4 bases, with 14 bases between them. The germline V gene encodes CDR1 MDHEN and CDR2 SYDVKM. The CDR3 loop spans 14 amino acids.

The V gene is TRBV7-9, the J gene TRBJ2-7; D is perhaps TRBD2 (6 bases). The germline V and J ends were trimmed by 5 bases and 7 bases, with 18 bases remaining between them. Per the germline V gene, CDR1 is SEHNR and CDR2 is FQNEAQ (reference sequence). The CDR3 extends over 14 amino acids. The CDR3 here is CASSQGTLREEQYF. The CDR3 region has the DNA TGTGCCAGCAGCCAAGGGACCCTTCGGGAGGAGCAGTACTTC.

This chain connects TRBV7-3 to TRBJ2-3; D may be TRBD2 (5 bases). Deletions cut 7 bases from V and 3 bases from J, with 14 bases between. This CDR3 is 14 amino acids long. From germline, CDR1 is SGHTA and CDR2 FQGTGA. The CDR3: CASTDPGGTDTQYF. The DNA for the CDR3 is TGTGCCAGCACCGACCCGGGCGGGACAGATACGCAGTATTTT.

This clone was recorded once. The chain employs TRBV19 and TRBJ2-1; TRBD2 aligns across 11 bases. This CDR3 comprises 16 residues. Germline trimming cut 6 bases from V and 6 bases from J; bases unmatched to any gene: 10. Germline V gene sequence: CDR1 LNHDA, CDR2 SQIVND (reference sequence). As DNA, the CDR3 is TGTGCCAGTAGCCCGGTAGCGGGAGGGCCCCTCAATGAGCAGTTCTTC. Its protein product is CASSPVAGGPLNEQFF.

The chain is built from TRBV24-1 and TRBJ2-5, with 8 bases identical to TRBD1. Trimming at V came to 9 bases and at J to 5 bases, leaving 7 bases not matched to a gene. The CDR3 is 13 amino acids. From germline, CDR1 is KGHDR and CDR2 SFDVKD. CDR3 sequence (DNA): TGTGCCACCCAGGGGGCCCGGGGGGAGACCCAGTACTTC. Translation gives CATQGARGETQYF.

The V gene is TRBV6-5, the J gene TRBJ2-3; 8 nucleotides agree with TRBD2. Germline CDR1 reads MNHEY; CDR2 reads SVGAGI. J lost 4 bases, V lost 11 bases, and 5 bases had no gene match. The CDR3 loop spans 12 amino acids. The CDR3, as DNA: TGTGCCGCCGGGGGGGCCCCAGATACGCAGTATTTT. Translated, it gives CAAGGAPDTQYF.

This chain uses TRBV19 with TRBJ1-3, with TRBD1 as a possible D gene (6 bases). The V gene's germline CDR1 is LNHDA and CDR2 SQIVND (reference sequence). V was clipped by 6 bases and J by 1 base, with 13 bases between them. The CDR3 has 15 amino acids. The CDR3 spells CASSSQGSSGNTIYF. The CDR3 DNA reads as TGTGCCAGTAGCTCACAGGGTTCGTCTGGAAACACCATATATTTT.

The genes are TRBV11-2 and TRBJ1-4; D is undetermined. Germline V lookup: CDR1 SGHAT, CDR2 FQNNGV. This CDR3 comprises 16 residues. V was pared by 4 bases and J by 8 bases, with 20 bases between. The CDR3 sequence: CASSSGGWGTPEKLFF. CDR3 nucleotide sequence: TGTGCCAGCAGCTCCGGAGGGTGGGGAACCCCCGAAAAACTGTTTTTT.

The chain combines TRBV10-3 with TRBJ1-1; D remains unclear. V lost 9 bases, J lost 5 bases, and 10 bases lay in between. The V gene's germline CDR1 is ENHRY and CDR2 SYGVKD. The CDR3 totals 11 residues. DNA for the CDR3: TGTGCCATTGGAGAAGAAACTGAAGCTTTCTTT. Residues: CAIGEETEAFF.

The chain recombines TRBV11-2 with TRBJ2-1, with 7 bases matching TRBD2. The CDR3 is made up of 12 amino acids. CDR1 and CDR2 (germline): SGHAT, FQNNGV. The ends lost 3 bases at V and 8 bases at J; junction bases unmatched: 1. The CDR3 DNA reads TGTGCCAGCAGCTTGGGAGGGGATGAGCAGTTCTTC. Residues: CASSLGGDEQFF.

This chain joins TRBV5-4 and TRBJ1-2; D may be TRBD1 (6 bases). Germline CDR1 reads SGHNT; CDR2 reads YYREEE (reference sequence). The CDR3 consists of 17 residues. V lost 3 bases and J 8 bases, leaving 26 bases between the germline ends. For the CDR3, the DNA is TGTGCCAGCAGCTCGAAGATGGGGGCGCTGGGGATAGGAGGCTACACCTTC. Encoded protein: CASSSKMGALGIGGYTF.

The chain combines TRBV7-9 with TRBJ2-1; weak D call: TRBD2 (5 bases). Germline CDR1 and CDR2: SEHNR and FQNEAQ (reference sequence). Trimming took 0 bases from V and 10 from J, leaving 16 bases between them. The CDR3 runs 15 residues. The CDR3 sequence is CASSLANRRYSEQFF. CDR3 nucleotides: TGTGCCAGCAGCTTAGCCAATAGGAGGTACAGCGAGCAGTTCTTC.

The chain carries TRBV30 and TRBJ1-5, with D possibly matching TRBD1 (5 bases). CDR3 size: 16 residues. In germline, CDR1 is GTSNPN, CDR2 SVGIG (reference sequence). V gave up 5 bases and J gave up 3 bases, with 20 bases separating them. The CDR3 reads CAWGAHWTTDNQPQHF. The CDR3 nucleotides read TGTGCCTGGGGTGCCCATTGGACAACTGACAATCAGCCCCAGCATTTT.

V is TRBV18 and J is TRBJ2-1; 9 bases map to TRBD2. The CDR3 loop spans 15 amino acids. V lost 6 bases to trimming and J lost 7 bases; unmatched junction nucleotides: 10. Germline V gene lookup returns CDR1 KGHSH and CDR2 LQKENI. CDR3 loop: CASSSTSGPANEQFF. The CDR3 DNA reads as TGTGCCAGCTCCTCGACTAGCGGTCCTGCGAATGAGCAGTTCTTC.

CDR3 in DNA: TGTGCCAGTAGTCTACGCGGAGGCGGGAGGGCCAAGTTCTTC. Protein: CASSLRGGGRAKFF. The chain has TRBV19 and TRBJ2-1; 9 bases line up with TRBD2. Per germline, CDR1 LNHDA and CDR2 SQIVND (reference sequence). The J segment lost 14 bases and the V segment lost 5 bases, leaving 13 bases of the junction unmatched. This CDR3 region has 14 residues.

The chain uses TRBV7-9 and TRBJ2-3, with a weak D call TRBD2 (6 bases). In germline, CDR1 is SEHNR, CDR2 FQNEAQ (reference sequence). This CDR3 region has 14 residues. The ends were cut back, 5 bases at V and 0 bases at J, with 9 bases in the middle. This chain's CDR3 is CASSLGLSTDTQYF. As DNA, the CDR3 is TGTGCCAGCAGCCTCGGACTAAGCACAGATACGCAGTATTTT.

There are a few counts of this clone. The V gene is TRBV7-8, the J gene TRBJ1-3, with D perhaps matching TRBD1 (5 bases). This CDR3 region has 18 residues. In germline, CDR1 is SGHVS, CDR2 FQNEAQ. The V end lost 3 bases, the J end lost 0 bases, and 18 bases lay between the germline ends. CDR3 amino acids: CASSFRRHGQSSGNTIYF. DNA of the CDR3: TGTGCCAGCAGCTTCCGCCGCCACGGACAATCCTCTGGAAACACCATATATTTT.

The chain couples TRBV5-4 to TRBJ2-7; 12 nucleotides agree with TRBD2. The CDR3 runs to 14 residues. CDR1 and CDR2 (germline): SGHNT, YYREEE (reference sequence). With 5 bases clipped from V and 4 bases from J, the junction kept 4 bases outside the gene matches. The CDR3 spells CASSLAGGRYEQYF. Here the CDR3 DNA reads TGTGCCAGCAGTCTAGCGGGAGGGAGGTACGAGCAGTACTTC.

The chain joins TRBV28 to TRBJ1-1; 9 bases fit TRBD1. Germline V CDR1 and CDR2: MDHEN, SYDVKM. This CDR3 comprises 14 residues. V lost 6 bases, J lost 7 bases, and 9 bases stayed unmatched. The CDR3 bases are TGTGCCAGCAGGGGTTCGACAGGGGGAAATGAAGCTTTCTTT. This encodes CASRGSTGGNEAFF.

The chain joins TRBV6-5 to TRBJ1-1; D is undetermined. The CDR3 loop spans 13 amino acids. V was clipped by 5 bases and J by 4 bases, with 11 bases between them. CDR1 MNHEY and CDR2 SVGAGI come from the germline V gene. The CDR3 DNA follows: TGTGCCAGCAGTAAGGGAGGTAGCACTGAAGCTTTCTTT. Translated: CASSKGGSTEAFF.

The CDR3: CAISDPDRENEQFF. For the CDR3, the DNA is TGTGCCATCAGCGATCCGGACAGGGAAAATGAGCAGTTCTTC. The chain employs TRBV10-3 and TRBJ2-1; 8 bases match TRBD1. This CDR3 contains 14 residues. Germline V gives CDR1 ENHRY, CDR2 SYGVKD. With 6 bases clipped from V and 7 bases from J, the junction kept 8 bases outside the gene matches.

The chain joins TRBV5-3 to TRBJ1-5, with 9 positions matching TRBD1. TRBV5-3 is sorted into the ORF group, with uncertain function. The CDR3 contains 18 residues. J was trimmed by 3 bases and V by 1 base; bases with no gene match: 11. In DNA form, the CDR3 reads TGTGCCAGAAGCTTGTGGGACAGGGAAGAAACTCACAATCAGCCCCAGCATTTT. Translating it yields CARSLWDREETHNQPQHF.

V gene TRBV7-2 combines with J gene TRBJ1-2; the match to TRBD1 covers 7 bases. The length of the CDR3 is 14 residues. Germline V gene lookup returns CDR1 SGHTA and CDR2 FQGNSA. Losses at the gene ends were 5 bases for V and 5 bases for J; bases not matched to a gene: 8. The CDR3 coding sequence is TGTGCCAGCAGCCTGGGACAGCTAGATTATGGCTACACCTTC. Protein product: CASSLGQLDYGYTF. Variable domain in full (rest from reference TRBV7-2 and TRBJ1-2): GAGVSQSPSNKVTEKGKDVELRCDPISGHTALYWYRQSLGQGLEFLIYFQGNSAPDKSGLPSDRFSAERTGGSVSTLTIQRTQQEDSAVYLCASSLGQLDYGYTFGSGTRLTVV.

This chain connects TRBV11-2 to TRBJ1-2, with TRBD1 identical over 7 bases. CDR3 length equals 15 residues. V gave up 5 bases and J gave up 2 bases; unmatched junction bases: 8. Germline-derived CDR1 and CDR2 are SGHAT and FQNNGV. The CDR3 DNA reads TGTGCCAGCAGCCACTACTCGGGACAGAACTATGGCTACACCTTC. Encoded protein: CASSHYSGQNYGYTF. Full variable domain (remainder filled in from reference TRBV11-2 and TRBJ1-2): EAGVAQSPRYKIIEKRQSVAFWCNPISGHATLYWYQQILGQGPKLLIQFQNNGVVDDSQLPKDRFSAERLKGVDSTLKIQPAKLEDSAVYLCASSHYSGQNYGYTFGSGTRLTVV.

The V and J genes are TRBV7-9 and TRBJ2-5; TRBD2 matches at 7 bases. There are 16 residues in the CDR3. The V segment lost 5 bases and the J segment 5 bases; nucleotides outside the gene matches: 14. Germline V gene lookup returns CDR1 SEHNR and CDR2 FQNEAQ (reference sequence). For the CDR3, the DNA is TGTGCCAGCAGCCGAAGACGGGACTACAAGGGGGAGACCCAGTACTTC. Encoded protein: CASSRRRDYKGETQYF. The full variable domain, its missing parts supplied by reference TRBV7-9 and TRBJ2-5, is DTGVSQNPRHKITKRGQNVTFRCDPISEHNRLYWYRQTLGQGPEFLTYFQNEAQLEKSRLLSDRFSAERPKGSFSTLEIQRTEQGDSAMYLCASSRRRDYKGETQYFGPGTRLLVL.

V is TRBV28 and J is TRBJ2-2; D ambiguous. Germline CDR1 reads MDHEN; CDR2 reads SYDVKM. The V end was cut by 6 bases, the J end by 7 bases, with 12 bases between. CDR3 length: 13 amino acids. The DNA for the CDR3 is TGTGCCAGCAGCCTCTCCGGTCACGGGGAGCTGTTTTTT. Protein: CASSLSGHGELFF.

The rearrangement joins TRBV7-6 to TRBJ2-1; TRBD2 matches at 7 bases. Trimming cost V 5 bases and J 2 bases; bases outside gene matches: 15. The CDR3 covers 18 residues. The germline CDR1 and CDR2 sequences are SGHVS and FNYEAQ. The CDR3 protein is CASSPQLSGAFAYNEQFF. CDR3 bases: TGTGCCAGCAGCCCACAACTCAGCGGGGCTTTTGCCTACAATGAGCAGTTCTTC.

This clone was detected once. V usage is TRBV20-1 and J usage is TRBJ1-2; no reliable D call. The CDR3 runs 11 residues. CDR1 and CDR2 (germline): DFQATT, SNEGSKA (reference sequence). V was cut by 3 bases and J by 8 bases, with 10 bases left in between. CDR3 sequence reads: CSASWREGYTF. CDR3 bases: TGCAGTGCTAGTTGGCGGGAAGGCTACACCTTC.

The CDR3 coding sequence is TGTGCCAGCAGCTTAGGTTATGCGGGAGTTTCCTACGAGCAGTACTTC. Residues: CASSLGYAGVSYEQYF. The chain links TRBV11-2 to TRBJ2-7; 7 nucleotides agree with TRBD2. The CDR3 sequence is 16 residues long. V was pared by 1 base and J by 1 base, with 7 bases of the junction left unmatched. CDR1 SGHAT and CDR2 FQNNGV come from the germline V gene.

This sequence joins TRBV28 and TRBJ1-1; the D is unclear. The CDR3 covers 15 residues. Germline V gives CDR1 MDHEN, CDR2 SYDVKM. The germline V and J ends were trimmed by 8 bases and 0 bases, with 16 bases remaining between them. CDR3 sequence reads: CASGGAGEMNTEAFF. The CDR3 region has the DNA TGTGCCAGCGGAGGTGCCGGTGAGATGAACACTGAAGCTTTCTTT.